Following are 10 T cell receptor beta chains from one sample sequenced in a study of blood T cell repertoires in COVID-19. The table came from immunoSEQ multiplex PCR; TCRdb's copy has only in-frame clones and leaves some out. The top ten hold over 4.5% of the sample, which has about 26,000 clones, 70% to 90% seen once. The sequenced material came from peripheral blood. The receptors shown here come from a man aged 65 to 85 with active COVID-19.

The gene calls are TRBV9 and TRBJ1-6; D is perhaps TRBD1 (5 bases). V was trimmed by 7 bases and J by 5 bases, leaving 19 bases between them. The germline CDR1 and CDR2 sequences are SGDLS and YYNGEE. The CDR3 runs 16 residues. CDR3 region: CASASRAGRDNSPLHF. DNA for the CDR3: TGTGCCAGCGCTTCTAGAGCAGGCAGGGATAATTCACCCCTCCACTTT.

This rearrangement joins TRBV5-4 to TRBJ2-3; tentatively, D is TRBD2 (6 bases). V was shortened by 4 bases and J by 1 base, with 10 bases between the two germline ends. The CDR3 consists of 14 residues. Germline V lookup: CDR1 SGHNT, CDR2 YYREEE (reference sequence). The chain's CDR3 is CASSQGLRTDTQYF. In nucleotides, the CDR3 is TGTGCCAGCAGCCAGGGACTCCGCACAGATACGCAGTATTTT.

CDR3 amino acids: CATLTGGGNQPQHF. The CDR3 DNA reads TGTGCCACACTGACAGGGGGAGGCAATCAGCCCCAGCATTTT. This chain joins TRBV6-5 and TRBJ1-5, with 9 bases lining up with TRBD1. The CDR3 runs 14 residues. Trimming at V came to 10 bases and at J to 2 bases, leaving 6 bases not matched to a gene. Germline V gives CDR1 MNHEY, CDR2 SVGAGI.

The rearrangement links TRBV9 to TRBJ1-6; 7 nucleotides align to TRBD1. The V gene's germline CDR1 is SGDLS and CDR2 YYNGEE. The CDR3 spans 15 residues. V was pared by 3 bases and J by 3 bases, with 3 bases of the junction left unmatched. The CDR3 DNA sequence: TGTGCCAGCAGCGACCGGGACAGCTATAATTCACCCCTCCACTTT. Amino acid sequence: CASSDRDSYNSPLHF.

The J gene is TRBJ2-1, the V gene TRBV4-2; no definite D call. Germline values: CDR1 LGHNA, CDR2 YNFKEQ. This CDR3 comprises 13 residues. Trimming pared 1 base from V and 7 bases from J, leaving 8 bases between. CDR3 bases: TGTGCCAGCAGCCAAGGGAGAGGAAATGAGCAGTTCTTC. It encodes CASSQGRGNEQFF.

The chain has TRBV7-8 and TRBJ2-7; 8 nucleotides agree with TRBD1. With 5 bases clipped from V and 2 bases from J, the junction kept 8 bases outside the gene matches. Germline V gives CDR1 SGHVS, CDR2 FQNEAQ. The CDR3 consists of 15 residues. CDR3 sequence: CASSKGRTGTYEQYF. The CDR3 DNA sequence: TGTGCCAGCAGCAAAGGGCGGACAGGGACCTACGAGCAGTACTTC.

The chain combines TRBV7-9 with TRBJ2-2, with D hard to call. The CDR3 runs 13 residues. The germline gives CDR1 SEHNR, CDR2 FQNEAQ (reference sequence). V lost 0 bases to trimming and J lost 6 bases, with 5 bases between them. The CDR3 bases are TGTGCCAGCAGCTTAGCAGGAGCCGGGGAGCTGTTTTTT. Encoded protein: CASSLAGAGELFF.

V gene TRBV5-6 combines with J gene TRBJ2-7; 9 nucleotides match TRBD1. The CDR3 length is 13 residues. The trim removed 4 bases at V and 3 bases at J, leaving 2 bases unmatched. The germline V gene has CDR1 SGHDT and CDR2 YYEEEE. The CDR3 sequence is CASSRTGDYEQYF. The CDR3 DNA reads TGTGCCAGCAGCCGGACAGGGGACTACGAGCAGTACTTC.

The V and J genes are TRBV4-1 and TRBJ1-2; 9 bases agree with TRBD1. V trimming: 1 base; J trimming: 6 bases; junction bases outside the gene matches: 0. Per germline, CDR1 MGHRA and CDR2 YSYEKL. The CDR3 consists of 13 residues. CDR3 bases: TGCGCCAGCAGCCAAGGGACAGGGGATGGCTACACCTTC. Translation: CASSQGTGDGYTF.

This chain connects TRBV2 to TRBJ2-7; maybe TRBD1 (6 bases). The CDR3 is made up of 12 amino acids. Germline CDR1 and CDR2: SNHLY and FYNNEI. Trimming left V 6 bases short and J 3 bases short, with 9 bases between. CDR3 amino acids: CASRADSYEQYF. As DNA, the CDR3 is TGTGCCAGCAGGGCGGACAGCTACGAGCAGTACTTC.